These T cell receptor beta chains were read from a single sample in a study of shared clonotypes between healthy human individuals. Clones were read by immunoSEQ multiplex PCR, and TCRdb kept only the in-frame ones, dropping some. The table records some 1,900,000 clones, less than 95% of them present only once. Sequencing input: naive CD8+ T cells sorted from blood. These receptors were collected from a man younger than 35 in good health. The CDR3 runs from the conserved cysteine through the conserved F or W. A D gene is named only where the DNA matches it firmly. Not every row has a clone size; where given, it reads once, few, many or a size class.

cdr3_nt: TGTGCCAGCAGCGAACAGGGCTACACAGATACGCAGTATTTT
cdr3_aa: CASSEQGYTDTQYF
j_call: TRBJ2-3
clone_size: .
d_call: .
v_call: TRBV27

cdr3_nt: TGTGCCAGCAGCTTAGCTTTTGGGGCCGGCACCGGGGAGCTGTTTTTT
cdr3_aa: CASSLAFGAGTGELFF
j_call: TRBJ2-2
clone_size: .
d_call: .
v_call: TRBV7-9

cdr3_nt: TGCGCCAGCAGTGATGAGAGCTTTGAGCAGTTCTTC
cdr3_aa: CASSDESFEQFF
j_call: TRBJ2-1
clone_size: .
d_call: .
v_call: TRBV10-1

cdr3_nt: TGTGCCATCAGTGAGCTGAACACTGAAGCTTTCTTT
cdr3_aa: CAISELNTEAFF
j_call: TRBJ1-1
clone_size: .
d_call: .
v_call: TRBV10-3

cdr3_nt: TGTGCCAGCAGCTTTATCACGGGCCTACTGCACTATGGCTACACCTTC
cdr3_aa: CASSFITGLLHYGYTF
j_call: TRBJ1-2
clone_size: once
d_call: .
v_call: TRBV5-4

cdr3_nt: TGCGCCAGCAGCCCCTGGGACAGTTCCACCGGGGAGCTGTTTTTT
cdr3_aa: CASSPWDSSTGELFF
j_call: TRBJ2-2
clone_size: .
d_call: TRBD1
v_call: TRBV5-1

cdr3_nt: TGTGCCAGCAGCGCCCCGTCCGGGGGGACAGATACGCAGTATTTT
cdr3_aa: CASSAPSGGTDTQYF
j_call: TRBJ2-3
clone_size: .
d_call: TRBD2
v_call: TRBV9

cdr3_nt: TGCGCCAGCAGCATTGGGACAGGGGCTAACTATGGCTACACCTTC
cdr3_aa: CASSIGTGANYGYTF
j_call: TRBJ1-2
clone_size: .
d_call: TRBD1
v_call: TRBV4-1

cdr3_nt: TGTGCCAGCAGTGACTCGTACCGTCGGCGGGGAGCATATGAGGAGACCCAGTACTTC
cdr3_aa: CASSDSYRRRGAYEETQYF
j_call: TRBJ2-5
clone_size: once
d_call: .
v_call: TRBV6-4

cdr3_nt: TGTGCCAGCTCACCATCTAACAGGGAAATAGATACGCAGTATTTT
cdr3_aa: CASSPSNREIDTQYF
j_call: TRBJ2-3
clone_size: once
d_call: .
v_call: TRBV18

cdr3_nt: TGCGCCAGCAGCCAAGAGACCCATTTGGCGGGAATGTACGAGCAGTACTTC
cdr3_aa: CASSQETHLAGMYEQYF
j_call: TRBJ2-7
clone_size: .
d_call: .
v_call: TRBV4-1

cdr3_nt: TGTGCCAGCAGCCCCTCAGAGGCGCTGGAGCAGTACTTC
cdr3_aa: CASSPSEALEQYF
j_call: TRBJ2-7
clone_size: .
d_call: .
v_call: TRBV13

cdr3_nt: TGTGCCAGCAGCGTAGGCAGCTCCTACGAGCAGTACTTC
cdr3_aa: CASSVGSSYEQYF
j_call: TRBJ2-7
clone_size: .
d_call: .
v_call: TRBV9

cdr3_nt: TGCGCCAGCAGCTTGGACGGCACTTCACCCCTCCACTTT
cdr3_aa: CASSLDGTSPLHF
j_call: TRBJ1-6
clone_size: .
d_call: .
v_call: TRBV5-1

cdr3_nt: TGTGCCAGCAGCTTAGAAGGTAGCGGGGGCATCACCGGGGAGCTGTTTTTT
cdr3_aa: CASSLEGSGGITGELFF
j_call: TRBJ2-2
clone_size: .
d_call: TRBD2
v_call: TRBV7-8

cdr3_nt: TGTGCCTGGAGTGGTGAACTGAGCAATCAGCCCCAGCATTTT
cdr3_aa: CAWSGELSNQPQHF
j_call: TRBJ1-5
clone_size: once
d_call: .
v_call: TRBV30

cdr3_nt: TGCAGCGTGCGTACAGGGGGCGGGTACGAGCAGTACTTC
cdr3_aa: CSVRTGGGYEQYF
j_call: TRBJ2-7
clone_size: .
d_call: TRBD1
v_call: TRBV29-1

cdr3_nt: TGTGCCAGTAGTAGGGGCGCGACTGAAGCTTTCTTT
cdr3_aa: CASSRGATEAFF
j_call: TRBJ1-1
clone_size: .
d_call: .
v_call: TRBV19

cdr3_nt: TGTGCCAGCAGCTTAGATTTTGGGGGGGCGGGCACTGAAGCTTTCTTT
cdr3_aa: CASSLDFGGAGTEAFF
j_call: TRBJ1-1
clone_size: .
d_call: .
v_call: TRBV11-2

cdr3_nt: TGTGCCAGCAGCCCAGGACTAGCGAGCACAGATACGCAGTATTTT
cdr3_aa: CASSPGLASTDTQYF
j_call: TRBJ2-3
clone_size: .
d_call: TRBD2
v_call: TRBV7-8